The 8 T cell receptor beta chains given below trace back to one sample, sequenced in a study of shared clonotypes between healthy human individuals (dated by TCRdb to the early 2020s). The library was made by the immunoSEQ multiplex PCR assay. Here the immuneACCESS table is served through TCRdb, limited to in-frame sequences with V and J called. Missing clones are a known gap in these copies; in checked studies unresolved V genes cover under half, and the rest lacks a known reason. This sample comprises some 980,000 clones, around three quarters of them detected only once. Nearly 1.5% of the sample lies in the top ten. Material for sequencing was memory CD4+ T cells sorted from blood. This sample's cell subset or site label indicates: CD45RA-negative fraction. These receptor sequences come from a man younger than 35 in good health.

The rearrangement links TRBV19 to TRBJ2-5, with D perhaps being TRBD1 or TRBD2 (6 bases each). Germline assignment: CDR1 LNHDA and CDR2 SQIVND (reference sequence). The V gene lost 3 bases and the J gene lost 6 bases, with 17 bases spanning the gap. The CDR3 covers 15 residues. For the CDR3, the DNA is TGTGCCAGTAGTATTCCGGGGGCGTCTTCGAAGACCCAGTACTTC. Protein sequence: CASSIPGASSKTQYF.

This chain connects TRBV6-1 to TRBJ2-7; D remains ambiguous. CDR3 length: 15 residues. V lost 1 base and J 2 bases, leaving 12 bases between the germline ends. Per the germline V gene, CDR1 is MNHNS and CDR2 is SASEGT. The chain's CDR3 is CASSEGLAPPYEQYF. CDR3 coding DNA: TGTGCCAGCAGTGAAGGCTTAGCTCCCCCCTACGAGCAGTACTTC.

This rearrangement joins TRBV4-1 to TRBJ2-7; 11 bases map to TRBD2. Losses at the gene ends were 4 bases for V and 3 bases for J; bases not matched to a gene: 2. The CDR3 has 14 amino acids. Germline assignment: CDR1 MGHRA and CDR2 YSYEKL. CDR3 sequence: CASSRGTSGYEQYF. CDR3 DNA sequence: TGCGCCAGCAGCCGGGGGACTAGCGGCTACGAGCAGTACTTC.

The chain links TRBV11-3 to TRBJ2-3; D remains ambiguous. Trimming pared 5 bases from V and 1 base from J, leaving 7 bases between. The CDR3 has 13 amino acids. Per the germline V gene, CDR1 is SGHNT and CDR2 is YENEEA. The CDR3 DNA is TGTGCCAGCAGCCCCGCTGGCACAGATACGCAGTATTTT. Protein: CASSPAGTDTQYF.

This clone was found once. The CDR3 DNA is TGTGCCAGCAGCTTAGCTGGAGGACAGGATAATCAGCCCCAGCATTTT. This translates into CASSLAGGQDNQPQHF. This chain links TRBV7-9 with TRBJ1-5; TRBD1 matches 7 bases. V dropped 0 bases and J dropped 4; count of bases not matched to a gene: 6. Per the germline V gene, CDR1 is SEHNR and CDR2 is FQNEAQ (reference sequence). The CDR3 extends over 16 amino acids.

This CDR3 is CASRHGQGQETQYF. CDR3 coding DNA: TGCGCCAGCAGACACGGACAGGGGCAAGAGACCCAGTACTTC. The gene calls are TRBV5-1 and TRBJ2-5, with TRBD1 matching 9 bases. CDR3 length equals 14 residues. V trimming: 5 bases; J trimming: 2 bases; junction bases outside the gene matches: 4. Germline CDR1 SGHRS, CDR2 YFSETQ.

This clone was observed a single time. This chain links TRBV6-1 with TRBJ2-5; 11 bases are a match to TRBD1. Germline CDR1 and CDR2: MNHNS and SASEGT. The CDR3 is 17 amino acids. V shed 2 bases and J 6 bases; nucleotides not matched to a gene: 11. CDR3 amino acids: CASSEPGAGQGGQTQYF. DNA for the CDR3: TGTGCCAGCAGTGAACCCGGTGCGGGACAGGGGGGGCAGACCCAGTACTTC.

This chain uses TRBV7-6 with TRBJ2-2; D not resolved. The CDR3 has 15 residues. Germline loops: CDR1 SGHVS, CDR2 FNYEAQ. Trimming pared 5 bases from V and 0 bases from J, leaving 10 bases between. CDR3 sequence reads: CASSPGESNTGELFF. The CDR3 DNA reads TGTGCCAGCAGCCCCGGAGAATCGAACACCGGGGAGCTGTTTTTT.